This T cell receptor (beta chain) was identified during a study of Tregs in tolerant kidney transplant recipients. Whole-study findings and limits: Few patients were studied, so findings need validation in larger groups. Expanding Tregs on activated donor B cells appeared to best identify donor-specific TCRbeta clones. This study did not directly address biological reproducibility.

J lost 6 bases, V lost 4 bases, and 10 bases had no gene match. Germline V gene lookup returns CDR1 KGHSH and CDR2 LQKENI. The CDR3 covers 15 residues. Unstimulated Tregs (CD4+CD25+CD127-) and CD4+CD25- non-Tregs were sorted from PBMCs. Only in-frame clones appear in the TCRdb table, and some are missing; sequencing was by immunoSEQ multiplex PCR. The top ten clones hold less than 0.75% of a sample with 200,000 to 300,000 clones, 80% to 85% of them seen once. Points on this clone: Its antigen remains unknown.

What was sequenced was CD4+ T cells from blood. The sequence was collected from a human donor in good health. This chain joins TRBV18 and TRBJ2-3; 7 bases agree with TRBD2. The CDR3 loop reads CASSLRGRAEDTQYF. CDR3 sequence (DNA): TGTGCCAGCTCACTGAGAGGGAGGGCCGAGGATACGCAGTATTTT.